The sequence of this T cell receptor (beta chain) was determined in a study of blood T cell repertoires in COVID-19 (dated by TCRdb to the early 2020s). Background for the entire study: Samples covering the acute and convalescent phases of COVID-19 were provided by collaborators in the United States, Italy and Spain. The material from the prospective study consisted of cDNA or gDNA derived from T cells, B-cell-depleted T cells, or PBMCs. Subjects who had been exposed to COVID-19, were actively infected with it, or had recovered from it provided the deeply sampled blood TCRbeta repertoires that made up the dataset. The repertoires were made available in a free public database intended to serve as a resource for research on the immune response to SARS-CoV-2. The samples were drawn from two sources: the first 160 participants of the ongoing ImmuneRACE study, and approximately 1,300 subjects contributed by 6 global collaborators. The sample metadata nearly always contained a de-identified subject ID, COVID-19 status, age in years and sex. Where HLA class I and class II types were available, the types were taken from metadata supplied by the sample provider, not from assay-based typing.

Concerning this clone: Its binding antigen is unknown. The input lacks base qualities; no much larger clone sits a single base away.

The collaborating institutions used their own protocols to collect whole blood in K2EDTA tubes. For TCRbeta analysis, collaborators shipped samples in one of three forms: frozen whole blood, isolated PBMCs, or DNA extracted from either of those sample types. The cysteine opens and the phenylalanine closes a CDR3 of 15 amino acids. Only the CDR3 DNA stays, 45 bases, in frame from base 1. The germline V gene specifies MDHEN as CDR1 and SYDVKM as CDR2. From V the trimming removes 10 bases and from J it removes 0 bases, while the gene matches leave 5 bases of the junction unaccounted for. The immunoSEQ Assay, a bias-controlled multiplex PCR, was used to amplify TCRbeta CDR3 regions from genomic DNA. The paper's data handling went like this. Nucleated cell counts per sample were estimated from amplification of reference gene primers within the assay. To quantify the absolute abundance of each unique TCRbeta CDR3 rearrangement, sequence reads were collapsed and filtered. For each sample, productive Simpson clonality was calculated by taking the square root of Simpson's diversity index across productive rearrangements. The immuneACCESS repertoire file appears here via TCRdb, limited to in-frame rearrangements. These files lack a portion of the clones; in checked studies, under half of the deficit traces to unresolved V genes, and the cause of the others is not known. V and J calls plus clone size are reproduced from that table; the DNA served to infer D and trimming. This sample has 60,000 or so clones in its table, and about 90% of those were observed once. Jointly, the top ten make up about 4.9% of the sample.

Results and caveats for the whole study, not just this receptor: The quantity of clinical and demographic metadata differed by source and by participant and was supplied without curation.

Here the chain combines TRBV28 and TRBJ2-6; 8 junctional bases match TRBD1. The sequence was collected from a man aged 55 to 69 with acute or convalescent COVID-19. Input material: peripheral blood. The CDR3 reads CAIGTGSSGANVLTF. The sequenced DNA is TGTGCCATTGGGACAGGTTCCTCTGGGGCCAACGTCCTGACTTTC.